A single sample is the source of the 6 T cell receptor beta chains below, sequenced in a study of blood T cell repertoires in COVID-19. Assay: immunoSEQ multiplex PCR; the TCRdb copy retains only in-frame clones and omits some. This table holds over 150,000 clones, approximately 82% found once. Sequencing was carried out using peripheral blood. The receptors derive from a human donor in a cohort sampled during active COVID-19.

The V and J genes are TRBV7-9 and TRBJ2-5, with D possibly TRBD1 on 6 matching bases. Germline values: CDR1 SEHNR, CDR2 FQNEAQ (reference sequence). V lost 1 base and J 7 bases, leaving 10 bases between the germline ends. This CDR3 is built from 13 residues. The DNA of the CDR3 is TGTGCCAGCAGCTTAGACTACAGGGCGACCCAGTACTTC. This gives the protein CASSLDYRATQYF.

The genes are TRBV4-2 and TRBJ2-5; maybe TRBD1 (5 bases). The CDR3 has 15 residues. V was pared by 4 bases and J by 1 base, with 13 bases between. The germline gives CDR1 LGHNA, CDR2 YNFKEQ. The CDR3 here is CASSPEPGSQETQYF. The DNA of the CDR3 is TGTGCCAGCAGCCCCGAGCCAGGGTCCCAAGAGACCCAGTACTTC.

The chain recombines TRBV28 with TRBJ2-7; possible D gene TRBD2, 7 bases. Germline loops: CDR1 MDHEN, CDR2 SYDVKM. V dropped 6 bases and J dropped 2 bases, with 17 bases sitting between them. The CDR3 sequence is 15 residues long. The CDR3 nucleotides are TGTGCCAGCAGCGAGGGGGGGACGGTAGCCTACGAGCAGTACTTC. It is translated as CASSEGGTVAYEQYF.

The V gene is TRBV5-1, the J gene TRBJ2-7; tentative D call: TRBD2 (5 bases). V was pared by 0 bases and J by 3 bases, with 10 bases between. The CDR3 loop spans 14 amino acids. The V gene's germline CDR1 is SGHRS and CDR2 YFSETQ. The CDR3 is CASSLGRDSYEQYF. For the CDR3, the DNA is TGCGCCAGCAGCTTGGGACGGGATAGCTACGAGCAGTACTTC.

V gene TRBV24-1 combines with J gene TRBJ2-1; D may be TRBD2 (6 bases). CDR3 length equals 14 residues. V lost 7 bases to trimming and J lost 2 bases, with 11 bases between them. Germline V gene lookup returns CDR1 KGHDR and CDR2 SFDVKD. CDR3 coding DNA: TGTGCCACCAGGGCGGGAAGTACCTACAATGAGCAGTTCTTC. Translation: CATRAGSTYNEQFF.

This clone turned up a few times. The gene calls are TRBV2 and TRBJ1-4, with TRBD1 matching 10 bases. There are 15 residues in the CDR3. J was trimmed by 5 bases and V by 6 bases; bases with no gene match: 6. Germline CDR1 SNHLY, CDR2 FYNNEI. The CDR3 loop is CASRDRGYLNEKLFF. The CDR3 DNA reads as TGTGCCAGCAGGGACAGGGGGTACCTGAATGAAAAACTGTTTTTT.